Presented here are 16 T cell receptor beta chains from one specimen sequenced in a study of CD8 T cells in Susac syndrome. RNA was extracted with the RNeasy kit, and a quantity of roughly 0.5 to 1 ug was reverse transcribed using random hexamers. MiXCR, applied by TCRdb to the immunoSEQ multiplex PCR reads, yields one record per CDR3 protein. Here the sample spans 200,000 to 250,000 distinct CDR3 sequences, 90% to 95% being singletons. The sequenced material came from CD8+ T cells from PBMCs. The receptors originated from a human donor with multiple sclerosis.

This sequence joins TRBV7-2 and TRBJ2-7; 7 bases line up with TRBD1. The germline gives CDR1 SGHTA, CDR2 FQGNSA. Trimming cost V 1 base and J 2 bases; bases outside gene matches: 8. CDR3 size: 16 residues. CDR3 bases: TGTGCCAGCAGCTTAGTCCTGGGACAGCCGGCCTACGAGCAGTACTTC. Translated, it gives CASSLVLGQPAYEQYF.

The chain couples TRBV2 to TRBJ2-2; 7 bases line up with TRBD1. The CDR3 extends over 14 amino acids. V lost 3 bases and J lost 7; bases outside the gene matches: 5. Germline V gene sequence: CDR1 SNHLY, CDR2 FYNNEI. CDR3 DNA sequence: TGTGCCAGCAGTGACGAGGGGGCGTTCGGGGAGCTGTTTTTT. Translating it yields CASSDEGAFGELFF.

This chain links TRBV7-9 with TRBJ2-3; D unresolved. Germline V lookup: CDR1 SEHNR, CDR2 FQNEAQ (reference sequence). The CDR3 totals 16 residues. V was pared by 5 bases and J by 4 bases, with 19 bases between. The CDR3 sequence is CASSPVLVAMSDTQYF. The CDR3 DNA reads as TGTGCCAGCAGCCCAGTGCTAGTAGCCATGTCAGATACGCAGTATTTT. The entire variable domain, with the rest obtained from reference TRBV7-9 and TRBJ2-3, is as follows: DTGVSQNPRHKITKRGQNVTFRCDPISEHNRLYWYRQTLGQGPEFLTYFQNEAQLEKSRLLSDRFSAERPKGSFSTLEIQRTEQGDSAMYLCASSPVLVAMSDTQYFGPGTRLTVL.

The chain couples TRBV12-3 or TRBV12-4 to TRBJ2-3; 9 nucleotides line up with TRBD1. Trimming removed 6 bases from V and 4 bases from J; junction bases left unmatched: 11. CDR3 size: 16 residues. CDR3 DNA sequence: TGTGCCAGCAGCCACACCCCCGGGACAGGGCCAGATACGCAGTATTTT. This encodes CASSHTPGTGPDTQYF.

Regarding this clonotype: Its ends do not fully match the called genes, so a read error is possible. This chain uses TRBV9 with TRBJ2-2; D is unclear. The germline V gene encodes CDR1 SGDLS and CDR2 YYNGEE. This CDR3 comprises 15 residues. The CDR3 protein is CASSSGPVNSGELFF. CDR3 sequence (DNA): TGTGCCAGCAGCTCCGGTCCGGTCAACAGCGGGGAGCTGTTTTTT. Supplemented by reference TRBV9 and TRBJ2-2, the full variable domain reads DSGVTQTPKHLITATGQRVTLRCSPRSGDLSVYWYQQSLDQGLQFLIQYYNGEERAKGNILERFSAQQFPDLHSELNLSSLELGDSALYFCASSSGPVNSGELFFGEGSRLTVL.

The chain has TRBV13 and TRBJ1-2; D not certain. This CDR3 comprises 21 residues. V was shortened by 4 bases and J by 0 bases, with 30 bases between the two germline ends. Germline CDR1 and CDR2: PRHDT and FYEKMQ (reference sequence). The CDR3 DNA reads TGTGCCAGCAGCTCGGGCCTTGCGGAGGGTCATATACGCAACCCTAACTATGGCTACACCTTC. This sequence encodes CASSSGLAEGHIRNPNYGYTF.

The CDR3 DNA reads TGTGCCAGCAGCTTCTTAGGGACAGAGAACACTGAAGCTTTCTTT. Translation gives CASSFLGTENTEAFF. The J gene is TRBJ1-1, the V gene TRBV5-6, with TRBD1 matching over 7 bases. V lost 2 bases and J lost 1; bases outside the gene matches: 5. CDR3 size: 15 residues. CDR1 and CDR2 from the germline V gene are SGHDT and YYEEEE.

This clonotype was picked up a small number of times. J is TRBJ2-1 and V is TRBV6-1, with a tentative D call TRBD1 (5 bases). Germline-derived CDR1 and CDR2 are MNHNS and SASEGT. The V end was cut by 8 bases, the J end by 4 bases, with 9 bases between. This CDR3 is built from 12 residues. Here the CDR3 reads CASWGSYNEQFF. The CDR3 DNA follows: TGTGCCAGCTGGGGCAGTTACAATGAGCAGTTCTTC.

V and J are TRBV20-1 and TRBJ2-1; 8 bases are a match to TRBD2. CDR1 DFQATT and CDR2 SNEGSKA come from the germline V gene (reference sequence). The CDR3 sequence is 15 residues long. V trimming: 1 base; J trimming: 3 bases; junction bases outside the gene matches: 5. The DNA of the CDR3 is TGCAGTGCTAGAGCGGGACTAGTTATCTACAATGAGCAGTTCTTC. Translation: CSARAGLVIYNEQFF.

Written as DNA, the CDR3 is TGTGCCACCAGCGGGTTACACACTGAAGCTTTCTTT. Its protein product is CATSGLHTEAFF. The genes are TRBV15 and TRBJ1-1; D gene unclear. Germline lookup yields CDR1 LNHNV and CDR2 YYDKDF (reference sequence). CDR3 length: 12 residues. V lost 5 bases, J lost 3 bases, and 7 bases lay in between.

This clonotype came up once. The J gene is TRBJ2-1, the V gene TRBV27; tentatively, D is TRBD1 (6 bases). Trimming removed 5 bases at V and 4 bases at J, with 18 bases between. Germline assignment: CDR1 MNHEY and CDR2 SMNVEV (reference sequence). This CDR3 contains 16 residues. The CDR3 loop reads CASSPDSGTNYNEQFF. The CDR3 coding sequence is TGTGCCAGCAGTCCTGACTCCGGGACAAATTACAATGAGCAGTTCTTC.

This chain joins TRBV30 and TRBJ2-1, with 8 bases lining up with TRBD2. The V gene's germline CDR1 is GTSNPN and CDR2 SVGIG (reference sequence). The CDR3 length is 16 residues. V lost 0 bases, J lost 7 bases, and 11 bases stayed unmatched. The CDR3 bases are TGTGCCTGGAGTGTACTGAACGGGGGGGCATCAAATGAGCAGTTCTTC. Amino acid sequence: CAWSVLNGGASNEQFF.

This clonotype has a single count. The rearrangement uses TRBV13 and TRBJ1-1, with D possibly being TRBD1 (5 bases). V lost 5 bases, J lost 0 bases, and 13 bases lay in between. Germline loops: CDR1 PRHDT, CDR2 FYEKMQ (reference sequence). The CDR3 loop spans 15 amino acids. The CDR3 nucleotides are TGTGCCAGCAGCCCGTCGGGGCTCATGAACACTGAAGCTTTCTTT. Protein: CASSPSGLMNTEAFF.

The chain uses TRBV25-1 and TRBJ1-1; 10 bases fit TRBD1. The CDR3 is 12 amino acids. CDR1 is MGHDK and CDR2 is SYGVNS in the germline V gene. V dropped 10 bases and J dropped 6; count of bases not matched to a gene: 5. CDR3 loop: CATRDRGPEAFF. DNA of the CDR3: TGTGCCACCCGGGACAGGGGTCCTGAAGCTTTCTTT.

The chain joins TRBV2 to TRBJ2-3; 10 bases agree with TRBD2. The germline V gene has CDR1 SNHLY and CDR2 FYNNEI. V trimming: 7 bases; J trimming: 1 base; junction bases outside the gene matches: 2. This CDR3 has 14 amino acids. In DNA, the CDR3 is TGTGCCAGCATGGGGACTAGCGGCACAGATACGCAGTATTTT. The encoded protein is CASMGTSGTDTQYF. The variable domain in full, completed from reference TRBV2 and TRBJ2-3, reads EPEVTQTPSHQVTQMGQEVILRCVPISNHLYFYWYRQILGQKVEFLVSFYNNEISEKSEIFDDQFSVERPDGSNFTLKIRSTKLEDSAMYFCASMGTSGTDTQYFGPGTRLTVL.

This CDR3 is CASRQTSSPYNEQFF. The CDR3 DNA sequence: TGTGCCAGCAGACAAACTAGCTCGCCCTACAATGAGCAGTTCTTC. The V gene is TRBV7-2, the J gene TRBJ2-1, with a possible D match to TRBD2 (6 bases). CDR1 SGHTA and CDR2 FQGNSA come from the germline V gene. CDR3 length equals 15 residues. V dropped 6 bases and J dropped 2 bases, with 14 bases sitting between them.